This T cell receptor (beta chain) was sequenced during a study of control samples from healthy donors and cancer patients. Using immunoSEQ multiplex PCR, the repertoire was profiled, and TCRdb retains in-frame clones only, with some absent. The data show 260,000 or so clones, roughly 87% seen once. The sample was PBMCs. This TCR was sampled from a woman in her fifties or sixties with lung cancer.

DNA of the CDR3: TGCGCCAGCAGCTTGAATGCAGGGGAGGAAAAACTGTTTTTT. It codes for CASSLNAGEEKLFF. This rearrangement joins TRBV5-1 to TRBJ1-4; perhaps TRBD1 as D (6 bases). V lost 1 base to trimming and J lost 8 bases, with 12 bases between them. There are 14 residues in the CDR3. Germline V gives CDR1 SGHRS, CDR2 YFSETQ.